Described below is a single T cell receptor (beta chain) sequence and its context. Its target is not known. The CDR3 has 15 amino acids. The ends were cut back, 2 bases at V and 9 bases at J, with 17 bases in the middle. Looked up from germline, CDR1 is SGHTA and CDR2 is FQGNSA. This specimen belongs to a study of CD4+ T cells in melanoma. Study-wide findings and caveats: CD8+ T cell, macrophage and B cell function reportedly correlated with neoantigen-specific CD4+ T cells.

Some clones are missing from TCRdb's copy, which holds only in-frame ones; the method was immunoSEQ multiplex PCR. The repertoire holds some 13,000 clones, with around 70% as singletons. The TCR was taken from a human donor with melanoma. Sequencing was performed on cells from a culture (not recorded whether cultured in vitro). The V and J genes are TRBV7-2 and TRBJ2-1; the D call may be TRBD1 or TRBD2 (6 bases each). The CDR3 is CASSLMSGASGEQFF. The CDR3 DNA follows: TGTGCCAGCAGCTTAATGTCGGGGGCCTCTGGTGAGCAGTTCTTC.